Included here is one T cell receptor (beta chain) sequence, with context. Its cognate antigen is unknown. This record belongs to a study of CD4 T cells in relation to SARS-CoV-2 and coronaviruses. Study context: TCR beta CDR3s were sequenced after 10-day antigen culture of PBMCs. Median patient age was roughly 36 years, spanning 21 to 72 years.

V shed 4 bases and J shed 3 bases, with 9 bases lying between them. The CDR3 totals 12 residues. CDR1 is SQVTM and CDR2 is ANQGSEA in the germline V gene. The assay was immunoSEQ multiplex PCR, and TCRdb's table has in-frame clones only and misses some. The repertoire holds about 36,000 clones, with approximately 80% as singletons. Naive or memory CD4+ cells were cultured 1:1 with T cell-depleted PBMCs plus CEF. Sequences were obtained from memory CD4+ T cells from PBMCs, cultured in vitro. This TCR came from an adult with COVID-19. V gene TRBV29-1 combines with J gene TRBJ1-1; tentatively, D is TRBD1 (5 bases). The CDR3 nucleotides read TGCAGCGTTGGGGGAGGGGACACTGAAGCTTTCTTT. Amino acids: CSVGGGDTEAFF.